Following are 20 T cell receptor beta chains from one sample sequenced in a study of beta chain features in type 1 diabetes. Expressed TCRB transcripts got sequenced, as all isolated RNA was reverse transcribed. The protocol was immunoSEQ multiplex PCR, while the TCRdb copy is restricted to in-frame clones and leaves out a portion. The sample shows 250,000 to 300,000 clones, 8% of them seen only once. Sequenced material: central memory CD4+ T cells from blood. The receptor source for this set is a young woman in good health.

This chain connects TRBV23-1 to TRBJ2-3; possible D gene TRBD2, 5 bases. TRBV23-1 is marked as an open reading frame, function uncertain. Between the trimmed V and J ends, which lost 6 bases and 8 bases, there was a span of 18 bases. The CDR3 is 14 amino acids. The CDR3 loop is CASSPFQSSATQYF. The CDR3 coding sequence is TGCGCCAGCAGCCCGTTCCAGAGTAGCGCTACGCAGTATTTT.

This clone has just a few counts. This chain joins TRBV28 and TRBJ2-5; TRBD2 might be the D (6 bases). This CDR3 has 14 residues. V was trimmed by 6 bases and J by 5 bases, leaving 16 bases between them. The germline V gene has CDR1 MDHEN and CDR2 SYDVKM. The chain's CDR3 is CASSLAGGWETQYF. In nucleotides, the CDR3 is TGTGCCAGCAGCCTCGCCGGAGGGTGGGAGACCCAGTACTTC.

This clone has more than one count but fewer than ten. The J gene is TRBJ1-1, the V gene TRBV6-5, with D unresolved. Germline V CDR1 and CDR2: MNHEY, SVGAGI. Trimming removed 6 bases at V and 0 bases at J, with 8 bases between. This CDR3 is built from 13 residues. The CDR3: CASSSTLNTEAFF. The CDR3 DNA reads as TGTGCCAGCAGCTCGACATTGAACACTGAAGCTTTCTTT.

This clone was counted only a few times. CDR3 sequence: CASSLRQGAANEQFF. The DNA of the CDR3 is TGTGCCAGCAGCCTAAGACAGGGGGCCGCTAATGAGCAGTTCTTC. The chain has TRBV7-3 and TRBJ2-1; 10 bases agree with TRBD1. The CDR3 sequence is 15 residues long. V trimming: 5 bases; J trimming: 7 bases; junction bases outside the gene matches: 8. In germline, CDR1 is SGHTA, CDR2 FQGTGA.

The chain links TRBV5-6 to TRBJ2-3; D is perhaps TRBD1 or TRBD2 (5 bases each). V was clipped by 4 bases and J by 2 bases, with 17 bases between them. The CDR3 runs 16 residues. Germline V gene lookup returns CDR1 SGHDT and CDR2 YYEEEE. CDR3 region: CASSADFRVYTDTQYF. CDR3 nucleotides: TGTGCCAGCAGCGCGGACTTCAGGGTATACACAGATACGCAGTATTTT.

This clone has ten or more counts. The CDR3 spells CASSVGETGELFF. The CDR3 DNA is TGTGCCAGCAGCGTAGGGGAGACCGGGGAGCTGTTTTTT. V is TRBV9 and J is TRBJ2-2; a weak D match, TRBD2 (5 bases). Deletions cut 0 bases from V and 5 bases from J, with 5 bases between. In germline, CDR1 is SGDLS, CDR2 YYNGEE. The CDR3 is 13 residues long.

The rearrangement uses TRBV5-6 and TRBJ1-4; weak D call: TRBD1 (5 bases). The CDR3 extends over 18 amino acids. Germline lookup yields CDR1 SGHDT and CDR2 YYEEEE. V lost 4 bases to trimming and J lost 5 bases, with 24 bases between them. The DNA of the CDR3 is TGTGCCAGCAGCCTTCCCGGGACGGCGGTGGGCATAAATGAAAAACTGTTTTTT. It encodes CASSLPGTAVGINEKLFF.

V is TRBV7-6 and J is TRBJ2-3; the match to TRBD2 covers 8 bases. Germline V CDR1 and CDR2: SGHVS, FNYEAQ. The trim removed 4 bases at V and 2 bases at J, leaving 5 bases unmatched. CDR3 size: 15 residues. CDR3 DNA: TGTGCCAGCAGCTCGACTAGCGAATACACAGATACGCAGTATTTT. Translating it yields CASSSTSEYTDTQYF.

This clone has at least ten counts. This sequence joins TRBV13 and TRBJ1-1, with D perhaps TRBD1 (5 bases). The CDR3 is 12 amino acids. V lost 1 base and J lost 6, with 6 bases in between. In germline, CDR1 is PRHDT, CDR2 FYEKMQ (reference sequence). The CDR3 region has the DNA TGTGCCAGCAGCTTAGTAGGGGCTGAAGCTTTCTTT. This encodes CASSLVGAEAFF.

This clone showed up just a few times. V gene TRBV18 combines with J gene TRBJ2-2; maybe TRBD2 (5 bases). The germline CDR1 and CDR2 sequences are KGHSH and LQKENI. The CDR3 consists of 18 residues. Trimming stripped 1 base from V and 6 bases from J, with 21 bases between. DNA of the CDR3: TGTGCCAGCTCACCACGCGGGTTGAGCACCGGGTCTTCCGGGGAGCTGTTTTTT. It encodes CASSPRGLSTGSSGELFF. The full variable domain, completed using reference TRBV18 and TRBJ2-2, is NAGVMQNPRHLVRRRGQEARLRCSPMKGHSHVYWYRQLPEEGLKFMVYLQKENIIDESGMPKERFSAEFPKEGPSILRIQQVVRGDSAAYFCASSPRGLSTGSSGELFFGEGSRLTVL.

The chain uses TRBV7-2 and TRBJ2-7; a possible D gene is TRBD1 (5 bases). The CDR3 spans 14 residues. Trimming left V 1 base short and J 12 bases short, with 19 bases between. From germline, CDR1 is SGHTA and CDR2 FQGNSA. CDR3 in amino acids: CASSLDSHRTEVYV. CDR3 DNA: TGTGCCAGCAGCTTAGATTCCCACAGGACCGAGGTGTACGTC.

The chain recombines TRBV19 with TRBJ2-7; D might be TRBD1 or TRBD2, each matching 5 bases. The CDR3 runs to 15 residues. V was clipped by 3 bases and J by 7 bases, with 19 bases between them. Germline V gene data show CDR1 as LNHDA and CDR2 as SQIVND (reference sequence). This CDR3 reads CASSMGDGPRLEQYF. In DNA, the CDR3 is TGTGCCAGTAGTATGGGGGACGGTCCGAGATTAGAGCAGTACTTC.

The chain couples TRBV6-5 to TRBJ2-2; D call uncertain. This CDR3 is built from 11 residues. Germline CDR1 and CDR2: MNHEY and SVGAGI. V lost 5 bases and J lost 7, with 5 bases in between. The CDR3 region is CASSQYGELFF. CDR3 nucleotides: TGTGCCAGCAGTCAATACGGGGAGCTGTTTTTT.

This clone was detected ten times or more. The V and J genes are TRBV5-4 and TRBJ2-5; TRBD1 matches 9 bases. V was clipped by 3 bases and J by 0 bases; unmatched bases: 9. The germline gives CDR1 SGHNT, CDR2 YYREEE (reference sequence). There are 17 residues in the CDR3. The CDR3 protein is CASSSGQGTPDQETQYF. The CDR3 DNA reads as TGTGCCAGCAGCTCTGGACAGGGGACCCCAGACCAAGAGACCCAGTACTTC.

This clone has only a few counts. The CDR3 coding sequence is TGTGCCAGCAGTGACCCCTTGAGGGGGCGCGGCTACACCTTC. Translated: CASSDPLRGRGYTF. The rearrangement links TRBV25-1 to TRBJ1-2; 7 bases fit TRBD1. The CDR3 is made up of 14 amino acids. After removal of 3 bases from V and 8 bases from J, the junction contained 9 bases not matched to a gene. In germline, CDR1 is MGHDK, CDR2 SYGVNS.

This chain connects TRBV5-5 to TRBJ1-4; 9 nucleotides line up with TRBD1. The CDR3 consists of 17 residues. Trimming removed 4 bases from V and 4 bases from J; junction bases left unmatched: 11. Germline V gene lookup returns CDR1 SGHKS and CDR2 YYEKEE (reference sequence). This chain's CDR3 is CASSRRSTGQGNEKLFF. Here the CDR3 DNA reads TGTGCCAGCAGCCGACGGTCTACGGGACAGGGTAATGAAAAACTGTTTTTT. Using reference TRBV5-5 and TRBJ1-4 for the parts outside the CDR3, the full variable domain is DAGVTQSPTHLIKTRGQQVTLRCSPISGHKSVSWYQQVLGQGPQFIFQYYEKEERGRGNFPDRFSARQFPNYSSELNVNALLLGDSALYLCASSRRSTGQGNEKLFFGSGTQLSVL.

The rearrangement uses TRBV4-3 and TRBJ2-5; D perhaps matches TRBD1 (6 bases). V was trimmed by 1 base and J by 5 bases, leaving 17 bases between them. CDR3 length equals 16 residues. CDR1 is LGHNA, CDR2 YSLEER, per germline. CDR3 in DNA: TGCGCCAGCAGCCAAGCCCACACAGGGTTTGGGGAGACCCAGTACTTC. Translating it yields CASSQAHTGFGETQYF.

The gene calls are TRBV29-1 and TRBJ1-2; no reliable D call. Germline values: CDR1 SQVTM, CDR2 ANQGSEA. Trimming took 4 bases from V and 0 from J, leaving 15 bases between them. The CDR3 totals 15 residues. CDR3 sequence (DNA): TGCAGCGTTGGTTTCTTCGGGCCGGCTAACTATGGCTACACCTTC. Amino acid sequence: CSVGFFGPANYGYTF.

V is TRBV7-2 and J is TRBJ2-1; 10 bases line up with TRBD2. The J segment lost 6 bases and the V segment lost 6 bases, leaving 14 bases of the junction unmatched. Looked up from germline, CDR1 is SGHTA and CDR2 is FQGNSA. The CDR3 extends over 17 amino acids. CDR3 region: CASRRRLAGEEFNEQFF. The DNA of the CDR3 is TGTGCCAGCAGGAGAAGACTAGCGGGTGAAGAATTCAATGAGCAGTTCTTC.

A note on this clone: One end of the junction does not line up with germline, which may come from a read error. The rearrangement joins TRBV7-7 to TRBJ2-2; no firm D call. This CDR3 has 14 residues. Germline CDR1 is SSHAT and CDR2 is FNYEAQ (reference sequence). DNA of the CDR3: TGTGCTAGCAGCCCTATGGCCATGGGCGGGGAGCTGTTTTTT. Protein sequence: CASSPMAMGGELFF.